This TCR beta chain was found in a study of TIL therapy for anti-PD-1-resistant metastatic lung cancer. Study details: Progressing patients received lymphodepletion, expanded TIL infusion and IL-2. Tumors had a median PD-L1 proportion score of 4.5% to 7%. Overall study results and limits: After infusion, TIL clonotypes partly replaced peripheral T cells and declined over months.

Comment on this clone: Its specificity is not known.

This was the immunoSEQ v3 assay. Data came from immunoSEQ multiplex PCR; TCRdb stores just in-frame clones and leaves some out. Among just over 45,000 clones listed, 79% were seen once. As for time point: pre-treatment sample, taken before nivolumab and TIL therapy. Stage 4 NSCLC adults joined between October 2017 and 2020. Sequenced here: blood, sampled at baseline. The TCR comes from a man between 65 and 85 years old with non-small cell lung cancer.

The CDR3 bases are TGTGCCAGCAGTGAGGCAGGAGTGAACTATGGCTACACCTTC. As protein: CASSEAGVNYGYTF. This rearrangement joins TRBV2 to TRBJ1-2; no reliable D call. The V gene lost 3 bases and the J gene lost 2 bases, with 10 bases spanning the gap. The germline CDR1 and CDR2 sequences are SNHLY and FYNNEI. The CDR3 sequence is 14 residues long. Using reference TRBV2 and TRBJ1-2 for the parts outside the CDR3, the full variable domain is EPEVTQTPSHQVTQMGQEVILRCVPISNHLYFYWYRQILGQKVEFLVSFYNNEISEKSEIFDDQFSVERPDGSNFTLKIRSTKLEDSAMYFCASSEAGVNYGYTFGSGTRLTVV.